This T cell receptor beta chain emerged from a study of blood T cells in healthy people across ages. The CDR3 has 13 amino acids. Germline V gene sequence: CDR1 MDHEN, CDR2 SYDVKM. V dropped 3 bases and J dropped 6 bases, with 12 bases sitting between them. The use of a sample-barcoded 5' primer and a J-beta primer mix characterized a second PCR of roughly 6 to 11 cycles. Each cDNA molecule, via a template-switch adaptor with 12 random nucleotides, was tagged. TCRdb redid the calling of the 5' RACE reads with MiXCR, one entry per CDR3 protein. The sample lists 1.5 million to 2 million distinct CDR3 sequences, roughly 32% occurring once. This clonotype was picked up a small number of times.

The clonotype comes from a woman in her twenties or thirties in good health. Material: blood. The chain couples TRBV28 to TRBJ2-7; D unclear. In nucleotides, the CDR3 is TGTGCCAGCAGTTTTGCGGCTACACGCGAGCAGTACTTC. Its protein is CASSFAATREQYF.